This paragraph covers one TCR beta chain sequence. Its antigen is unknown. One junction end does not reproduce the germline sequence, and a read error may be involved. The use of a sample-barcoded 5' primer and a J-beta primer mix characterized a second PCR of about 6 to 11 cycles. The template-switch adaptor was a 5' adaptor with 12 random nucleotides. It tagged each cDNA molecule. CDR3-containing paired-end reads numbering at least 3 million came from each sample. Each CDR3 protein is one row after TCRdb ran MiXCR on the 5' RACE reads. The table includes about 640,000 distinct CDR3 sequences, about 30% detected once. The data stem from a study of blood T cells in healthy people across ages. The V gene's germline CDR1 is SSHAT and CDR2 FNYEAQ (reference sequence). The CDR3 contains 17 residues. General study results and limits: More naive CD4+ cells and higher diversity were found in long-lived than in aged donors. Diversity figures based on one million T cells were deemed too low.

This chain connects TRBV7-7 to TRBJ1-5, with D uncertain. Sequencing used blood. This TCR was sampled from an elderly woman in good health. This chain's CDR3 is CASSPAGSPSTPQPQHF. CDR3 coding DNA: TGTGCTAGCAGCCCGGCCGGGTCCCCATCAACACCACAGCCCCAGCATTTT.